One sample yielded the 27 T cell receptor beta chains listed below, sequenced in a study of multiple sclerosis patients with progressive multifocal leukoencephalopathy. Sequencing was performed with immunoSEQ multiplex PCR; in TCRdb, only in-frame clones are kept and a portion is missing. In the table there are 25,000 to 35,000 clones, 88% of which are singletons. Sample time point: before natalizumab initiation. Sequencing was done on a sample of PBMCs. These receptors were collected from a human donor with multiple sclerosis.

The chain recombines TRBV9 with TRBJ2-1; unclear D gene. V dropped 6 bases and J dropped 1 base, with 11 bases sitting between them. The germline gives CDR1 SGDLS, CDR2 YYNGEE. This CDR3 has 14 residues. The CDR3 is CASTKGGSYNEQFF. The CDR3 nucleotides read TGTGCCAGCACCAAAGGCGGATCCTACAATGAGCAGTTCTTC.

The rearrangement joins TRBV6-6 to TRBJ1-6; D unclear. The V gene's germline CDR1 is MNHNY and CDR2 SVGAGI (reference sequence). This CDR3 is built from 16 residues. The germline V and J ends were trimmed by 4 bases and 2 bases, with 12 bases remaining between them. The DNA for the CDR3 is TGTGCCAGCAGTTTGGCCTCCCGAACCTATAATTCACCCCTCCACTTT. Its translation: CASSLASRTYNSPLHF.

DNA of the CDR3: TGTGCCAGCAGTCTGGAGGACCGAAGGAATTCACCCCTCCACTTT. It codes for CASSLEDRRNSPLHF. This chain links TRBV28 with TRBJ1-6; unclear D gene. V was cut by 5 bases and J by 7 bases, with 15 bases left in between. Germline V CDR1 and CDR2: MDHEN, SYDVKM. The CDR3 is made up of 15 amino acids. The full variable domain, in which reference TRBV28 and TRBJ1-6 provide the parts outside the CDR3, is DVKVTQSSRYLVKRTGEKVFLECVQDMDHENMFWYRQDPGLGLRLIYFSYDVKMKEKGDIPEGYSVSREKKERFSLILESASTNQTSMYLCASSLEDRRNSPLHFGNGTRLTVT.

The chain has TRBV16 and TRBJ1-2; TRBD1 might be the D (5 bases). Germline V gene data show CDR1 as KGHSY and CDR2 as FQNENV. V gave up 4 bases and J gave up 3 bases, with 18 bases separating them. This CDR3 region has 16 residues. The DNA of the CDR3 is TGTGCCAGCAGCCGTTATCGGGGAGGGGTTGACTATGGCTACACCTTC. This codes for CASSRYRGGVDYGYTF.

The genes are TRBV10-3 and TRBJ2-1; 9 nucleotides agree with TRBD2. Germline V gives CDR1 ENHRY, CDR2 SYGVKD. This CDR3 is 15 amino acids long. The ends lost 5 bases at V and 6 bases at J; junction bases unmatched: 8. This CDR3 reads CAISRQRGAVNEQFF. The DNA of the CDR3 is TGTGCCATCAGTCGCCAGCGGGGGGCCGTCAATGAGCAGTTCTTC.

The chain joins TRBV10-2 to TRBJ1-2, with 10 bases identical to TRBD1. The CDR3 totals 16 residues. V dropped 3 bases and J dropped 3; count of bases not matched to a gene: 7. The germline gives CDR1 WSHSY, CDR2 SAAADI. The CDR3 bases are TGCGCCAGCAGTGACGACAGGGGGCGGAAGGACTATGGCTACACCTTC. Protein product: CASSDDRGRKDYGYTF.

This clone was counted once. The V and J genes are TRBV11-2 and TRBJ1-1; no clear D gene. CDR3 length: 14 amino acids. Between the trimmed V and J ends, which lost 2 bases and 4 bases, there was a span of 11 bases. CDR1 and CDR2 (germline): SGHAT, FQNNGV. The CDR3: CASSLSPGSTEAFF. The DNA for the CDR3 is TGTGCCAGCAGCTTAAGCCCGGGGTCCACTGAAGCTTTCTTT.

The chain is built from TRBV4-1 and TRBJ2-3, with TRBD1 identical over 8 bases. There are 15 residues in the CDR3. The V segment lost 4 bases and the J segment 1 base; nucleotides outside the gene matches: 4. Germline-derived CDR1 and CDR2 are MGHRA and YSYEKL. The CDR3: CASSRSTGGTDTQYF. CDR3 sequence (DNA): TGCGCCAGCAGCCGGTCGACAGGGGGCACAGATACGCAGTATTTT.

The chain recombines TRBV19 with TRBJ1-1; a weak D match, TRBD1 (5 bases). Trimming left V 2 bases short and J 7 bases short, with 11 bases between. CDR3 length equals 13 residues. CDR1 is LNHDA, CDR2 SQIVND, per germline (reference sequence). CDR3 in amino acids: CASSISEGLEAFF. DNA of the CDR3: TGTGCCAGTAGTATATCGGAGGGACTTGAAGCTTTCTTT.

The chain carries TRBV9 and TRBJ1-2; D is perhaps TRBD1 (5 bases). V was shortened by 4 bases and J by 3 bases, with 13 bases between the two germline ends. Germline V gives CDR1 SGDLS, CDR2 YYNGEE. The CDR3 spans 14 residues. The CDR3 bases are TGTGCCAGCAGCCCGTCGACAGTTTACTATGGCTACACCTTC. Residues: CASSPSTVYYGYTF.

The J gene is TRBJ2-1, the V gene TRBV7-2; 7 positions agree with TRBD1. Per the germline V gene, CDR1 is SGHTA and CDR2 is FQGNSA. The CDR3 totals 17 residues. Trimming at V came to 5 bases and at J to 0 bases, leaving 10 bases not matched to a gene. The CDR3 nucleotides read TGTGCCAGCAGCCTACCCGAGGGGGCTAGCTCCTACAATGAGCAGTTCTTC. This translates into CASSLPEGASSYNEQFF.

The chain employs TRBV2 and TRBJ1-1, with D perhaps TRBD1 (5 bases). The germline V gene has CDR1 SNHLY and CDR2 FYNNEI. The ends were cut back, 6 bases at V and 2 bases at J, with 16 bases in the middle. The CDR3 sequence is 15 residues long. CDR3: CASSDSRTSNTEAFF. The CDR3 nucleotides are TGTGCCAGCAGCGACTCCCGGACATCTAACACTGAAGCTTTCTTT.

The rearrangement joins TRBV27 to TRBJ2-1; D might be TRBD1 or TRBD2, each matching 5 bases. Germline-derived CDR1 and CDR2 are MNHEY and SMNVEV (reference sequence). Trimming pared 6 bases from V and 1 base from J, leaving 16 bases between. This CDR3 region has 16 residues. CDR3 protein: CASRPAAGRSYNEQFF. DNA for the CDR3: TGTGCCAGCAGGCCGGCGGCAGGGAGATCCTACAATGAGCAGTTCTTC.

The rearrangement uses TRBV5-4 and TRBJ2-4, with 8 nucleotides matching TRBD2. This CDR3 has 15 residues. J gave up 5 bases and V 3 bases, and 7 bases lay outside the gene matches. Germline V gives CDR1 SGHNT, CDR2 YYREEE (reference sequence). For the CDR3, the DNA is TGTGCCAGCAGCTCCAGCGGGGGTGGGGAAAACATTCAGTACTTC. Translated, it gives CASSSSGGGENIQYF.

Points on this clone: Mismatch with germline at one junction end may stem from a read error. The rearrangement links TRBV5-1 to TRBJ2-3; possible D gene TRBD1, 6 bases. Germline CDR1 reads SGHRS; CDR2 reads YFSETQ. This CDR3 spans 13 amino acids. CDR3 region: CAGRGFETDTQYF. As DNA, the CDR3 is TGCGCCGGCAGGGGATTTGAGACAGATACGCAGTATTTT.

The chain carries TRBV6-5 and TRBJ2-7; a weak D match, TRBD1 (6 bases). This CDR3 has 16 residues. Trimming took 4 bases from V and 2 from J, leaving 18 bases between them. The germline gives CDR1 MNHEY, CDR2 SVGAGI. CDR3 DNA: TGTGCCAGCAGTTCCAGGACAGAACGTATCCCCTACGAGCAGTACTTC. Amino acids: CASSSRTERIPYEQYF.

This clone was counted a single time. J is TRBJ1-6 and V is TRBV5-6; 7 bases are shared with TRBD1. Germline-derived CDR1 and CDR2 are SGHDT and YYEEEE. The J segment lost 0 bases and the V segment lost 1 base, leaving 7 bases of the junction unmatched. The CDR3 is made up of 18 amino acids. CDR3 DNA sequence: TGTGCCAGCAGCTTGACGGGACAGCTATTCTCCTATAATTCACCCCTCCACTTT. Amino acid sequence: CASSLTGQLFSYNSPLHF. The variable domain in full, completed from reference TRBV5-6 and TRBJ1-6, reads DAGVTQSPTHLIKTRGQQVTLRCSPKSGHDTVSWYQQALGQGPQFIFQYYEEEERQRGNFPDRFSGHQFPNYSSELNVNALLLGDSALYLCASSLTGQLFSYNSPLHFGNGTRLTVT.

The gene calls are TRBV2 and TRBJ2-7; D not resolved. Looked up from germline, CDR1 is SNHLY and CDR2 is FYNNEI. This CDR3 has 10 amino acids. Trimming removed 7 bases at V and 3 bases at J, with 4 bases between. The CDR3 reads CASTLYEQYF. The CDR3 DNA reads as TGTGCCAGCACTCTCTACGAGCAGTACTTC.

This chain links TRBV6-1 with TRBJ1-1; 8 nucleotides agree with TRBD1. The CDR3 runs to 15 residues. The ends lost 8 bases at V and 1 base at J; junction bases unmatched: 9. Germline CDR1 is MNHNS and CDR2 is SASEGT. The DNA for the CDR3 is TGTGCCAGCGCTAAGGGACAGGCGTCGAACACTGAAGCTTTCTTT. It codes for CASAKGQASNTEAFF.

This chain uses TRBV30 with TRBJ2-3; a weak D match, TRBD2 (6 bases). This CDR3 region has 15 residues. V lost 3 bases and J 2 bases, leaving 15 bases between the germline ends. The germline gives CDR1 GTSNPN, CDR2 SVGIG (reference sequence). CDR3 residues: CAWSEIGTYTDTQYF. The CDR3 region has the DNA TGTGCCTGGAGCGAGATCGGGACTTACACAGATACGCAGTATTTT.

The V gene is TRBV4-2, the J gene TRBJ2-7; D is perhaps TRBD2 (7 bases). Germline V lookup: CDR1 LGHNA, CDR2 YNFKEQ. V lost 2 bases and J lost 0, with 14 bases in between. CDR3 length equals 16 residues. The CDR3 sequence: CASSQQAGTSSYEQYF. CDR3 in DNA: TGTGCCAGCAGCCAACAAGCGGGGACAAGCTCCTACGAGCAGTACTTC.

This chain joins TRBV11-3 and TRBJ2-2, with no clear D. The CDR3 runs to 14 residues. CDR1 SGHNT and CDR2 YENEEA come from the germline V gene. The V gene lost 4 bases and the J gene lost 4 bases, with 10 bases spanning the gap. CDR3 loop: CASSWDGVTGELFF. CDR3 coding DNA: TGTGCCAGCAGCTGGGATGGGGTCACCGGGGAGCTGTTTTTT.

V usage is TRBV18 and J usage is TRBJ1-6; D is unclear. The germline CDR1 and CDR2 sequences are KGHSH and LQKENI. The CDR3 sequence is 13 residues long. Trimming removed 3 bases from V and 7 bases from J, with 7 bases in between. The CDR3 DNA is TGTGCCAGCTCACCGAGCGCCAATTCACCCCTCCACTTT. Amino acid sequence: CASSPSANSPLHF.

V usage is TRBV5-5 and J usage is TRBJ1-2; D call uncertain. The CDR3 consists of 15 residues. Trimming cost V 1 base and J 1 base, with 11 bases left between them. The germline V gene has CDR1 SGHKS and CDR2 YYEKEE (reference sequence). The DNA of the CDR3 is TGTGCCAGCAGCTTGCGGCCTATATATAACTATGGCTACACCTTC. Residues: CASSLRPIYNYGYTF.

V gene TRBV19 combines with J gene TRBJ2-3, with 7 nucleotides matching TRBD1. Germline values: CDR1 LNHDA, CDR2 SQIVND (reference sequence). The CDR3 is made up of 15 amino acids. The V segment lost 7 bases and the J segment 3 bases; nucleotides outside the gene matches: 10. CDR3 bases: TGTGCCAGTACCGCTTACGACAGGGTTACAGATACGCAGTATTTT. Amino acids: CASTAYDRVTDTQYF.

V usage is TRBV27 and J usage is TRBJ2-5; D may be TRBD2 (5 bases). The germline CDR1 and CDR2 sequences are MNHEY and SMNVEV (reference sequence). The CDR3 loop spans 17 amino acids. The V end was cut by 0 bases, the J end by 4 bases, with 18 bases between. The CDR3 reads CASSLSSPARRGETQYF. The CDR3 nucleotides are TGTGCCAGCAGTTTATCAAGCCCCGCCCGACGGGGAGAGACCCAGTACTTC.

This sequence joins TRBV18 and TRBJ2-2; D gene uncertain. This CDR3 comprises 14 residues. V was cut by 2 bases and J by 2 bases, with 6 bases left in between. Germline V CDR1 and CDR2: KGHSH, LQKENI. The CDR3 region is CASSPSLNTGELFF. CDR3 coding DNA: TGTGCCAGCTCACCATCTCTTAACACCGGGGAGCTGTTTTTT.